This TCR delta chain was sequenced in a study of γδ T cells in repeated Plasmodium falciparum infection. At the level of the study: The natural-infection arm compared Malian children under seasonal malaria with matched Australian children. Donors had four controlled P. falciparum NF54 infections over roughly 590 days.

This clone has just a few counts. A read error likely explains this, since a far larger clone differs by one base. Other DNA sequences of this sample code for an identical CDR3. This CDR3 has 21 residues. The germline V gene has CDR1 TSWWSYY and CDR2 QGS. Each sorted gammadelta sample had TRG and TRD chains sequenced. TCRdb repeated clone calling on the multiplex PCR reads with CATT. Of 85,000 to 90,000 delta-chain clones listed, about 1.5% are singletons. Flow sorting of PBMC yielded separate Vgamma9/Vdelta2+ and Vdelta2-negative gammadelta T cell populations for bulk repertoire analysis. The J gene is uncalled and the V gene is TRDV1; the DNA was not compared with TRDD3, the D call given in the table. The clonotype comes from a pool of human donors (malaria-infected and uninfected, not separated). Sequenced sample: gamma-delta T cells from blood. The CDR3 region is CALGELCYSPPYWGITDKLIF. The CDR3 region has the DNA TGTGCTCTTGGGGAACTATGCTACTCCCCCCCGTACTGGGGGATAACCGATAAGCTCATCTTT.